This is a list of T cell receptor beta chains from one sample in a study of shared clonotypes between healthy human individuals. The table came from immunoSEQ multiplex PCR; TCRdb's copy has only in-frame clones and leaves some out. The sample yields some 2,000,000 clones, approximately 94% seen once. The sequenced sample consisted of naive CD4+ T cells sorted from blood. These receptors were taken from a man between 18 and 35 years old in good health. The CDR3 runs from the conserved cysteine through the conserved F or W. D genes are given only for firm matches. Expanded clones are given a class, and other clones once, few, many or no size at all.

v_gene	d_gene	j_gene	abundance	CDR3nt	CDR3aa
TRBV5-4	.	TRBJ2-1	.	TGTGCCAGCAGCTTTACCCGGGACACCGCAATTTACAATGAGCAGTTCTTC	CASSFTRDTAIYNEQFF
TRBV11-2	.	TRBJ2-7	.	TGTGCCAGCAGCTTATCACCAGGGGTCTCCTACGAGCAGTACTTC	CASSLSPGVSYEQYF
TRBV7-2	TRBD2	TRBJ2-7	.	TGTGCCAGCAGCTCGGTAGCGGGGCGCGAGCAGTACTTC	CASSSVAGREQYF
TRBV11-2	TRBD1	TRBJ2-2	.	TGTGCCAGCAGTCTTACTTGGACAGGTCTGAGCGGGGAGCTGTTTTTT	CASSLTWTGLSGELFF
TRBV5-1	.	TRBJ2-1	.	TGCGCCAGCAGCTTGGGCGGGTTAGGGAGTAATGAGCAGTTCTTC	CASSLGGLGSNEQFF
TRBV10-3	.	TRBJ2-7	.	TGTGCCATCAGTACCAGGGAAGCGAGGCAGTACTTC	CAISTREARQYF
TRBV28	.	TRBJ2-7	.	TGTGCCAGCAGTTTAATGGCCTCGCTTAGCTACGAGCAGTACTTC	CASSLMASLSYEQYF
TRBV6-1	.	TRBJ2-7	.	TGTGCCAGCAGGGGCGAGAGGTGGTCCTACGAGCAGTACTTC	CASRGERWSYEQYF
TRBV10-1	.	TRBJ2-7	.	TGCGCCAGCAGCCTCCTCTCGGACGCCTACGAGCAGTACTTC	CASSLLSDAYEQYF
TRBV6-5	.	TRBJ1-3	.	TGTGCCAGCATACCCCTTACTGGAAACACCATATATTTT	CASIPLTGNTIYF
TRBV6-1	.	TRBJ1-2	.	TGTGCCAGCAGGAAGGACCCGGGGGATGGCTACACCTTC	CASRKDPGDGYTF
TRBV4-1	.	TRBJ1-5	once	TGCGCCAGCAGCCCGTCAGTCGACAGGAATAATCAGCCCCAGCATTTT	CASSPSVDRNNQPQHF
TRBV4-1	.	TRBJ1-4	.	TGCGCCAGCAGCCAAGATCGAGGCAGAAATAATGAAAAACTGTTTTTT	CASSQDRGRNNEKLFF
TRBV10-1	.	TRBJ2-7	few	TGCGCCAGCAGTGAGTCAGGAGGAGCCGAGCAGTACTTC	CASSESGGAEQYF
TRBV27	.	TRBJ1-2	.	TGTGCCAGCAGCCCGGAGCACCACCTGACCTCCTATGGCTACACCTTC	CASSPEHHLTSYGYTF
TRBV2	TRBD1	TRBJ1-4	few	TGTGCCAGCAAGGGACAGGGGAAAGGGACTAATGAAAAACTGTTTTTT	CASKGQGKGTNEKLFF
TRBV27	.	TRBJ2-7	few	TGTGCCAGCAGTTATAAGGGAACCTACGAGCAGTACTTC	CASSYKGTYEQYF
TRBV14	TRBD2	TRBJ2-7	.	TGTGCCAGCAGCCCCAAAGCGGGGGCGACCTACGAGCAGTACTTC	CASSPKAGATYEQYF
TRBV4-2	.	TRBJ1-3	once	TGTGCCAGCAGCCAAGAACGACAGTACGGAAACACCATATATTTT	CASSQERQYGNTIYF
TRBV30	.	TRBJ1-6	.	TGTGCCTGGCGGGGGCAGGATAATTCACCCCTCCACTTT	CAWRGQDNSPLHF
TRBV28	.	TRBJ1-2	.	TGTGCCAGCAGTAACGGACAGTCTAACTATGGCTACACCTTC	CASSNGQSNYGYTF
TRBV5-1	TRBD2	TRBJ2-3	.	TGCGCCAGCAGCTCGGGACTAGCCGCAGATACGCAGTATTTT	CASSSGLAADTQYF